Presented here are 28 T cell receptor beta chains from one specimen sequenced in a study of Ad26.COV2.S vaccination and SARS-CoV-2 variants. TCRdb keeps only in-frame clones here, not all; method: immunoSEQ multiplex PCR. The sample carries approximately 410,000 clones, 92% recorded once. The treatment denotes: about 20 received Ad26.COV2.S at low or high dose, single or two shots; about 5 received placebo; per-sample allocation not given. After the first vaccine or placebo injection, samples were drawn on day 63. The material was peripheral blood, obtained in a trial of Ad26.COV2.S vaccine versus placebo. The source of these receptors is a person aged 18 to 59 who received the Ad26.COV2.S COVID-19 vaccine or a placebo.

The chain combines TRBV7-2 with TRBJ1-3, with 8 nucleotides matching TRBD1. J lost 5 bases, V lost 5 bases, and 5 bases had no gene match. The CDR3 contains 14 residues. CDR1 SGHTA and CDR2 FQGNSA come from the germline V gene. The chain's CDR3 is CASSLGQGRNTIYF. The CDR3 DNA reads as TGTGCCAGCAGCCTTGGACAGGGAAGAAACACCATATATTTT.

The V and J genes are TRBV5-6 and TRBJ2-3; D is ambiguous. The CDR3 spans 12 residues. The germline CDR1 and CDR2 sequences are SGHDT and YYEEEE. Between the trimmed V and J ends, which lost 1 base and 6 bases, there was a span of 6 bases. The DNA for the CDR3 is TGTGCCAGCAGCTTGTCCTGGGATACGCAGTATTTT. Translated: CASSLSWDTQYF.

CDR3 in DNA: TGCGCCAGCAGCCAAGTAGGAGAGAACACTGAAGCTTTCTTT. This encodes CASSQVGENTEAFF. The genes are TRBV4-1 and TRBJ1-1; D gene unclear. Germline V gene sequence: CDR1 MGHRA, CDR2 YSYEKL. Trimming stripped 1 base from V and 1 base from J, with 7 bases between. The CDR3 is 14 residues long.

The chain joins TRBV10-1 to TRBJ2-1; 7 bases align to TRBD1. CDR1 WNHNN and CDR2 SYGVQD come from the germline V gene (reference sequence). The junction had 2 bases not matched to a gene; V was cut back by 5 bases and J by 1 base. The CDR3 runs to 14 residues. DNA for the CDR3: TGCGCCAGCAGTATGGGACAGTCCTACAATGAGCAGTTCTTC. It is translated as CASSMGQSYNEQFF.

J is TRBJ1-2 and V is TRBV19; D is perhaps TRBD1 (5 bases). Trimming pared 4 bases from V and 8 bases from J, leaving 26 bases between. The CDR3 is made up of 17 amino acids. The germline V gene has CDR1 LNHDA and CDR2 SQIVND (reference sequence). CDR3 sequence (DNA): TGTGCCAGTAGTACCCCTCTCGTCGGGAGGGTGGACAAGGGCTACACCTTC. It is translated as CASSTPLVGRVDKGYTF.

This clone appeared a single time. This chain links TRBV29-1 with TRBJ2-1, with 10 nucleotides matching TRBD2. Germline V gives CDR1 SQVTM, CDR2 ANQGSEA. The V gene end was trimmed by 8 bases and the J gene end by 9 bases; junction bases not matched to a gene: 7. The CDR3 consists of 12 residues. The CDR3 DNA sequence: TGCAGCACCTCTAGCGGGGGATTTGAGCAGTTCTTC. Its protein is CSTSSGGFEQFF.

The sample holds a few counts of this clone. This chain joins TRBV6-1 and TRBJ1-6; D gene uncertain. The V gene's germline CDR1 is MNHNS and CDR2 SASEGT. V shed 3 bases and J shed 10 bases, with 10 bases lying between them. This CDR3 has 13 residues. The CDR3 protein is CASSDEVYSPLHF. CDR3 in DNA: TGTGCCAGCAGTGACGAGGTTTACTCACCCCTCCACTTT.

This chain uses TRBV20-1 with TRBJ2-1, with D hard to call. V dropped 3 bases and J dropped 4 bases, with 4 bases sitting between them. The CDR3 contains 11 residues. Germline CDR1 is DFQATT and CDR2 is SNEGSKA (reference sequence). The CDR3 is CSASEYNEQFF. For the CDR3, the DNA is TGCAGTGCTAGCGAGTACAATGAGCAGTTCTTC.

The sample holds one count of this clone. V is TRBV15 and J is TRBJ2-1, with TRBD2 identical over 10 bases. J was trimmed by 4 bases and V by 5 bases; bases with no gene match: 8. Germline CDR1 is LNHNV and CDR2 is YYDKDF (reference sequence). This CDR3 is built from 16 residues. The CDR3: CATSPPSGGKYNEQFF. The CDR3 DNA follows: TGTGCCACCAGCCCGCCTAGCGGGGGAAAGTACAATGAGCAGTTCTTC.

The gene calls are TRBV19 and TRBJ1-2; possibly TRBD1 for D (6 bases). Per the germline V gene, CDR1 is LNHDA and CDR2 is SQIVND (reference sequence). This CDR3 is 16 amino acids long. Trimming took off 5 bases at V and 0 bases at J, with 16 bases between the two ends. This CDR3 is CASSQVTGRANYGYTF. The CDR3 DNA is TGTGCCAGTAGTCAAGTGACAGGACGAGCTAACTATGGCTACACCTTC.

The V gene is TRBV10-3, the J gene TRBJ2-7; 11 nucleotides agree with TRBD2. The CDR3 is made up of 15 amino acids. Trimming at V came to 6 bases and at J to 7 bases, leaving 11 bases not matched to a gene. Looked up from germline, CDR1 is ENHRY and CDR2 is SYGVKD. Here the CDR3 DNA reads TGTGCCATCAGAGGCCTAGCGGGGGGTTGGGGGGAGCAGTACTTC. Its translation is CAIRGLAGGWGEQYF.

The chain recombines TRBV18 with TRBJ2-7; 8 bases match TRBD2. Germline V lookup: CDR1 KGHSH, CDR2 LQKENI. Trimming removed 6 bases from V and 2 bases from J; junction bases left unmatched: 9. There are 15 residues in the CDR3. The CDR3 DNA reads TGTGCCAGCTCGCAACGGGGGGGTCAGCCCTACGAGCAGTACTTC. Translating it yields CASSQRGGQPYEQYF.

The gene calls are TRBV7-9 and TRBJ2-2, with D hard to call. The germline gives CDR1 SEHNR, CDR2 FQNEAQ (reference sequence). The CDR3 has 14 amino acids. The ends were cut back, 2 bases at V and 2 bases at J, with 6 bases in the middle. For the CDR3, the DNA is TGTGCCAGCAGCTTAAACGGAAACACCGGGGAGCTGTTTTTT. Encoded protein: CASSLNGNTGELFF. Supplemented by reference TRBV7-9 and TRBJ2-2, the full variable domain reads DTGVSQNPRHKITKRGQNVTFRCDPISEHNRLYWYRQTLGQGPEFLTYFQNEAQLEKSRLLSDRFSAERPKGSFSTLEIQRTEQGDSAMYLCASSLNGNTGELFFGEGSRLTVL.

The CDR3, as DNA: TGCGCCAGCAGTCCCGGACAGGGGATCTACGAGCAGTACTTC. This translates into CASSPGQGIYEQYF. The genes are TRBV10-1 and TRBJ2-7, with 9 bases aligning to TRBD1. With V trimmed by 5 bases and J by 3 bases, 5 bases remained unmatched. This CDR3 is 14 amino acids long. Germline V gene sequence: CDR1 WNHNN, CDR2 SYGVQD (reference sequence).

This chain links TRBV28 with TRBJ1-2; 9 bases match TRBD1. V was clipped by 6 bases and J by 2 bases; unmatched bases: 4. In germline, CDR1 is MDHEN, CDR2 SYDVKM. CDR3 length: 14 residues. The CDR3 sequence: CASRRTGANYGYTF. CDR3 bases: TGTGCCAGCAGGCGGACAGGGGCGAACTATGGCTACACCTTC.

This clone was recorded only once. Here the CDR3 DNA reads TGTGCCTGGGCATGGGGGAACACTGAAGCTTTCTTT. This sequence encodes CAWAWGNTEAFF. The chain combines TRBV30 with TRBJ1-1; D remains ambiguous. V lost 5 bases to trimming and J lost 1 base, with 8 bases between them. CDR3 length: 12 residues. Germline values: CDR1 GTSNPN, CDR2 SVGIG (reference sequence).

This chain links TRBV20-1 with TRBJ2-5; D remains unclear. CDR1 is DFQATT and CDR2 is SNEGSKA in the germline V gene (reference sequence). The CDR3 sequence is 11 residues long. The V end was cut by 6 bases, the J end by 2 bases, with 7 bases between. CDR3 coding DNA: TGCAGTGCCTTAAGACAAGAGACCCAGTACTTC. Translated: CSALRQETQYF.

This clone appeared once. The chain combines TRBV28 with TRBJ2-6; tentatively, D is TRBD1 (5 bases). V shed 5 bases and J shed 3 bases, with 17 bases lying between them. This CDR3 spans 17 amino acids. The germline gives CDR1 MDHEN, CDR2 SYDVKM. Here the CDR3 reads CASSPRTLAVGANVLTF. The CDR3 DNA is TGTGCCAGCAGTCCACGGACATTGGCGGTTGGGGCCAACGTCCTGACTTTC.

The rearrangement joins TRBV5-1 to TRBJ1-3, with a possible D match to TRBD1 (5 bases). The CDR3 runs to 17 residues. Trimming left V 1 base short and J 3 bases short, with 17 bases between. CDR1 and CDR2 (germline): SGHRS, YFSETQ. The CDR3 DNA reads TGCGCCAGCAGCTTGACGGTCGGGGCGGGAGGTGGAAACACCATATATTTT. This gives the protein CASSLTVGAGGGNTIYF.

The rearrangement uses TRBV4-3 and TRBJ2-2; TRBD2 is a possible D gene (6 bases). Between the trimmed V and J ends, which lost 4 bases and 7 bases, there was a span of 10 bases. The CDR3 runs to 13 residues. CDR1 is LGHNA and CDR2 is YSLEER in the germline V gene. This chain's CDR3 is CASSPAEGGELFF. The CDR3 bases are TGCGCCAGCAGCCCGGCGGAGGGCGGGGAGCTGTTTTTT.

V gene TRBV19 combines with J gene TRBJ2-1; D is perhaps TRBD1 (6 bases). CDR3 length: 12 amino acids. Germline loops: CDR1 LNHDA, CDR2 SQIVND (reference sequence). V lost 5 bases, J lost 5 bases, and 7 bases lay in between. Written as DNA, the CDR3 is TGTGCCAGTAGTTACAGGGACAATGAGCAGTTCTTC. This gives the protein CASSYRDNEQFF.

The rearrangement links TRBV11-3 to TRBJ1-1, with 8 nucleotides matching TRBD1. The CDR3 covers 13 residues. The germline V gene encodes CDR1 SGHNT and CDR2 YENEEA. V trimming: 4 bases; J trimming: 5 bases; junction bases outside the gene matches: 3. The DNA for the CDR3 is TGTGCCAGCAGCTCCCGGACAGGGACTGAAGCTTTCTTT. This codes for CASSSRTGTEAFF.

The chain is built from TRBV19 and TRBJ2-7; a possible D gene is TRBD2 (6 bases). The V and J ends lost 5 bases and 4 bases respectively, with 18 bases between them. The CDR3 has 15 amino acids. Germline CDR1 reads LNHDA; CDR2 reads SQIVND (reference sequence). CDR3 in DNA: TGTGCCAGTAGTTTCGCGGCGGGGCCTCTGTACGAGCAGTACTTC. It translates to CASSFAAGPLYEQYF.

The chain carries TRBV19 and TRBJ1-2; 10 bases map to TRBD1. The germline CDR1 and CDR2 sequences are LNHDA and SQIVND (reference sequence). The CDR3 contains 13 residues. V lost 6 bases, J lost 5 bases, and 3 bases stayed unmatched. DNA for the CDR3: TGTGCCAGTAGGGGACAGGGGATTTATGGCTACACCTTC. It encodes CASRGQGIYGYTF.

About this clone: Other nucleotide sequences in the sample specify the same CDR3. The rearrangement uses TRBV27 and TRBJ2-1; D gene unclear. Germline CDR1 MNHEY, CDR2 SMNVEV (reference sequence). V gave up 1 base and J gave up 7 bases, with 2 bases separating them. CDR3 length equals 11 residues. The CDR3 DNA is TGTGCCAGCAGTTTATTTAATGAGCAGTTCTTC. Translating it yields CASSLFNEQFF.

The chain combines TRBV13 with TRBJ1-3; a possible D gene is TRBD1 (6 bases). The germline V gene encodes CDR1 PRHDT and CDR2 FYEKMQ (reference sequence). The ends were cut back, 5 bases at V and 2 bases at J, with 16 bases in the middle. The CDR3 is made up of 16 amino acids. CDR3: CASSLLTGQAGNTIYF. For the CDR3, the DNA is TGTGCCAGCAGCCTATTAACGGGACAAGCTGGAAACACCATATATTTT. Filled out from reference TRBV13 and TRBJ1-3, the complete variable domain reads AAGVIQSPRHLIKEKRETATLKCYPIPRHDTVYWYQQGPGQDPQFLISFYEKMQSDKGSIPDRFSAQQFSDYHSELNMSSLELGDSALYFCASSLLTGQAGNTIYFGEGSWLTVV.

The chain is built from TRBV15 and TRBJ2-2; D is unresolved. CDR1 is LNHNV, CDR2 YYDKDF, per germline (reference sequence). Trimming left V 3 bases short and J 4 bases short, with 12 bases between. The CDR3 consists of 15 residues. Written as DNA, the CDR3 is TGTGCCACCAGCAGGGGCGTTAGTGGCACCGGGGAGCTGTTTTTT. Protein product: CATSRGVSGTGELFF. Drawing the rest from reference TRBV15 and TRBJ2-2, the complete variable domain is DAMVIQNPRYQVTQFGKPVTLSCSQTLNHNVMYWYQQKSSQAPKLLFHYYDKDFNNEADTPDNFQSRRPNTSFCFLDIRSPGLGDTAMYLCATSRGVSGTGELFFGEGSRLTVL.

The J gene is TRBJ1-5, the V gene TRBV6-1, with TRBD1 as a possible D gene (5 bases). CDR1 and CDR2 (germline): MNHNS, SASEGT. CDR3 length: 13 residues. The ends were cut back, 2 bases at V and 6 bases at J, with 8 bases in the middle. CDR3 loop: CASSERGSQPQHF. The CDR3 bases are TGTGCCAGCAGTGAAAGGGGAAGTCAGCCCCAGCATTTT.